This T cell receptor beta chain appears in the sequencing data of a study of T cell changes during pregnancy in multiple sclerosis. Generated by immunoSEQ multiplex PCR, the TCRdb table keeps only in-frame clones and is missing some. The table shows 40,000 to 60,000 clones, with roughly 90% occurring only once. The CDR3 sequence is 13 residues long. CDR1 is GTSNPN and CDR2 is SVGIG in the germline V gene (reference sequence). J lost 8 bases, V lost 2 bases, and 9 bases had no gene match. This material consisted of CD4+ T cells from peripheral blood mononuclear cells, taken after pregnancy. The chain links TRBV30 to TRBJ2-7; 7 bases match TRBD2. This clonotype was obtained from a female donor with multiple sclerosis, enrolled in a pregnancy study. CDR3 protein: CAWSYKPGTKQYF. The CDR3 coding sequence is TGTGCCTGGAGTTACAAACCGGGGACTAAGCAGTACTTC.